Included here is one T cell receptor beta chain sequence, with context. No antigen is known for it. These data originate in a study of memory B cells and T cells in multiple sclerosis. Findings of the study overall: Clone-set sizes differed between compartments, so shared clonotype counts needed normalization.

The method was immunoSEQ multiplex PCR; TCRdb's version includes in-frame clones alone and lacks a portion of them. Of about 32,000 clones detected, 86% appear once; the ten largest clones hold under 3.5%. Germline V gene data show CDR1 as SQVTM and CDR2 as ANQGSEA. CDR3 length: 13 amino acids. Trimming left V 3 bases short and J 1 base short, with 9 bases between. After stimulus-free culture, autoproliferating CFSE-dim and non-proliferating CFSE-high T cells were sequenced separately. Pooled replicate wells came from 5x10^7 CFSE-labeled PBMCs cultured 7 days without stimulus. CFSE at roughly 0.54 uM labeled the PBMCs, which were then cultured unstimulated.

The chain combines TRBV29-1 with TRBJ2-5; D uncertain. The receptor comes from a human donor with multiple sclerosis. Specimen: PBMCs from blood kept in culture. The CDR3 DNA sequence: TGCAGCGTTGAGGGCAGCCCCCAAGAGACCCAGTACTTC. This encodes CSVEGSPQETQYF.